This note documents a single T cell receptor beta chain sequence. This specimen comes from a study of blood T cells in healthy people across ages. Through a sample-barcoded 5' primer and a J-beta primer mix, a second PCR was run for 7 to 11 cycles. Each cDNA molecule was tagged by a template-switch adaptor with 12 random nucleotides. TCRdb reprocessed the 5' RACE reads with MiXCR, giving one entry per CDR3 protein. The sample holds about 1.4 million distinct CDR3 sequences; roughly 64% are singletons and the top ten take 6.5% to 8.5%. Germline CDR1 MNHNS, CDR2 SASEGT. V was clipped by 7 bases and J by 8 bases, with 15 bases between them. The CDR3 runs to 14 residues.

Sequenced material: blood. This sequence originates from a man aged 18 to 29 in good health. V and J are TRBV6-1 and TRBJ1-6; D not certain. This CDR3 reads CASTRTPPYSPLHF. Here the CDR3 DNA reads TGTGCCAGCACTCGGACCCCTCCGTATTCACCCCTCCACTTT.